The 27 T cell receptor beta chains below were found in one sample sequenced in a study of CD8+CD57+ T cells in acquired aplastic anemia (dated by TCRdb to 2016 to 2019). Sequencing was performed on an Illumina HiSeq 2000. TCR beta VDJ combination and CDR3 sequence profiling used genomic DNA as the template. TCRdb took the public reads, trimmed them with fastp at Q25, ran MiXCR for clone calling and kept in-frame beta chains. When rows share a CDR3 protein, they turn into one entry using the most common DNA and genes. Present in this sample are about 160,000 distinct CDR3 sequences, about two thirds of which were seen just once. Clones ranked in the top ten supply approximately 50% of the sample. Expansion of CD8+CD57+ cells had been shown by flow cytometry in the patients chosen for sequencing. Sequencing was performed on sorted CD4+, CD8+, or CD8+CD57+ T cells (not recorded which) from PBMCs. These receptor sequences come from a human donor with aplastic anemia.

The CDR3 here is CASSEASTRSSGNTIYF. Here the CDR3 DNA reads TGTGCCAGCAGTGAAGCATCGACAAGGAGCTCTGGAAACACCATATATTTT. This chain joins TRBV2 and TRBJ1-3; D is ambiguous. Trimming left V 0 bases short and J 0 bases short, with 12 bases between. The CDR3 runs to 17 residues. Germline loops: CDR1 SNHLY, CDR2 FYNNEI.

This sequence joins TRBV20-1 and TRBJ2-2; TRBD2 matches 8 bases. This CDR3 has 17 amino acids. From germline, CDR1 is DFQATT and CDR2 SNEGSKA (reference sequence). Trimming cost V 0 bases and J 2 bases; bases outside gene matches: 8. Here the CDR3 DNA reads TGCAGTGCTAGAGATAGCGGGGCAGGGCCCAACACCGGGGAGCTGTTTTTT. It translates to CSARDSGAGPNTGELFF.

This clonotype occurred a few times. The chain has TRBV5-1 and TRBJ1-6; a possible D gene is TRBD1 (5 bases). V lost 4 bases and J lost 12, with 14 bases in between. This CDR3 region has 13 residues. From germline, CDR1 is SGHRS and CDR2 YFSETQ. The CDR3 reads CASSVTAAEPLHF. Here the CDR3 DNA reads TGCGCCAGCAGCGTGACAGCTGCCGAACCCCTCCACTTT.

In this sample, this clonotype turned up many times. The chain combines TRBV9 with TRBJ2-1; TRBD1 matches 9 bases. This CDR3 contains 15 residues. V shed 3 bases, J shed 2 bases, and the junction held 3 bases outside the gene matches. Germline V CDR1 and CDR2: SGDLS, YYNGEE. The CDR3 spells CASSDGTGPYNEQFF. The DNA of the CDR3 is TGTGCCAGCAGCGACGGGACAGGGCCCTACAATGAGCAGTTCTTC.

The chain combines TRBV7-2 with TRBJ2-1, with 10 bases aligning to TRBD2. The CDR3 is 15 residues long. Germline values: CDR1 SGHTA, CDR2 FQGNSA. V shed 6 bases and J 4 bases; nucleotides not matched to a gene: 6. The CDR3 DNA reads TGTGCCAGCAGACAATCTAGCGGGAGATACAATGAGCAGTTCTTC. Protein product: CASRQSSGRYNEQFF. Variable domain in full (rest from reference TRBV7-2 and TRBJ2-1): GAGVSQSPSNKVTEKGKDVELRCDPISGHTALYWYRQSLGQGLEFLIYFQGNSAPDKSGLPSDRFSAERTGGSVSTLTIQRTQQEDSAVYLCASRQSSGRYNEQFFGPGTRLTVL.

The table lists this clonotype with a few counts. The chain has TRBV20-1 and TRBJ1-1, with TRBD1 matching over 7 bases. The CDR3 spans 12 residues. V shed 6 bases, J shed 1 base, and the junction held 2 bases outside the gene matches. Germline CDR1 reads DFQATT; CDR2 reads SNEGSKA (reference sequence). The CDR3 protein is CSARTGNTEAFF. In DNA form, the CDR3 reads TGCAGTGCCAGGACAGGGAACACTGAAGCTTTCTTT.

The chain recombines TRBV19 with TRBJ2-7; maybe TRBD2 (5 bases). The CDR3 consists of 12 residues. Germline CDR1 LNHDA, CDR2 SQIVND (reference sequence). Trimming left V 8 bases short and J 4 bases short, with 12 bases between. The CDR3 DNA reads as TGTGCCAGTTCCGGGGATGAATACGAGCAGTACTTC. The encoded protein is CASSGDEYEQYF.

The chain carries TRBV7-9 and TRBJ1-1, with no clear D. The CDR3 runs to 13 residues. CDR1 is SEHNR, CDR2 FQNEAQ, per germline (reference sequence). V lost 2 bases and J lost 1, with 5 bases in between. The CDR3 is CASSLRPNTEAFF. CDR3 coding DNA: TGTGCCAGCAGCTTAAGGCCGAACACTGAAGCTTTCTTT.

CDR3 region: CATSDLGSYNEQFF. In DNA form, the CDR3 reads TGTGCCACCAGTGATTTGGGCAGCTACAATGAGCAGTTCTTC. J is TRBJ2-1 and V is TRBV24-1, with unresolved D. CDR3 length: 14 residues. V shed 0 bases and J shed 3 bases, with 5 bases lying between them. Germline loops: CDR1 KGHDR, CDR2 SFDVKD.

This clonotype came up once. V and J are TRBV25-1 and TRBJ2-5; 9 bases are a match to TRBD1. Trimming took 5 bases from V and 5 from J; bases not matched to a gene: 9. Germline V CDR1 and CDR2: MGHDK, SYGVNS. This CDR3 region has 15 residues. The CDR3 region is CASSPPGTGSETQYF. In DNA form, the CDR3 reads TGTGCCAGCAGTCCACCCGGGACAGGGTCCGAGACCCAGTACTTC.

The J gene is TRBJ1-1, the V gene TRBV12-3 or TRBV12-4; D gene ambiguous. V lost 4 bases to trimming and J lost 1 base, with 13 bases between them. CDR3 length: 15 residues. The CDR3 DNA reads as TGTGCCAGCAGTTCCCGTAGTGAGGGGAACACTGAAGCTTTCTTT. Translated, it gives CASSSRSEGNTEAFF.

This clonotype has only one observation. The chain employs TRBV5-1 and TRBJ2-7; D is perhaps TRBD1 (5 bases). Germline V gene lookup returns CDR1 SGHRS and CDR2 YFSETQ. With 4 bases removed from V and 6 bases from J, the gap between germline ends came to 17 bases. The CDR3 is 14 residues long. The DNA for the CDR3 is TGCGCCAGCAGCCCCGGACACGGCGGATCCGAGCAGTACTTC. It is translated as CASSPGHGGSEQYF.

The CDR3 coding sequence is TGCGCCAGCAGTGAGATAGCAGGGGGTTCCCACGAGCAGTACTTC. Translated, it gives CASSEIAGGSHEQYF. The rearrangement joins TRBV10-2 to TRBJ2-7; 7 positions match TRBD1. With V trimmed by 2 bases and J by 5 bases, 9 bases remained unmatched. Germline V gene lookup returns CDR1 WSHSY and CDR2 SAAADI. This CDR3 spans 15 amino acids.

CDR3 region: CASSLVPRQFAYYGYTF. The CDR3 DNA reads TGTGCCAGCAGCTTAGTTCCTAGACAGTTCGCATACTATGGCTACACCTTC. V is TRBV7-3 and J is TRBJ1-2; tentative D call: TRBD1 (5 bases). The CDR3 loop spans 17 amino acids. V was cut by 2 bases and J by 3 bases, with 19 bases left in between. Germline V CDR1 and CDR2: SGHTA, FQGTGA.

Notes on this clonotype: At one end the junction does not follow the germline gene, possibly because of a read error. V usage is TRBV7-9 and J usage is TRBJ2-1, with TRBD2 identical over 9 bases. The CDR3 contains 12 residues. Per germline, CDR1 SEHNR and CDR2 FQNEAQ (reference sequence). The CDR3 region is CASSLSGTSLVF. The CDR3 DNA is TGTGCCAGCAGCTTATCCGGGACTAGCTTAGTCTTC.

This chain joins TRBV20-1 and TRBJ2-3; D is unresolved. This CDR3 has 15 amino acids. The V gene lost 0 bases and the J gene lost 0 bases, with 10 bases spanning the gap. CDR1 and CDR2 (germline): DFQATT, SNEGSKA (reference sequence). The CDR3 DNA sequence: TGCAGTGCTAGAGATCGGATAATCAGCACAGATACGCAGTATTTT. As protein: CSARDRIISTDTQYF.

The CDR3 reads CSGRGGTDTEAFF. The CDR3 DNA reads as TGCAGCGGACGGGGTGGGACGGACACTGAAGCTTTCTTT. V and J are TRBV20-1 and TRBJ1-1; perhaps TRBD1 as D (5 bases). The CDR3 consists of 13 residues. Per the germline V gene, CDR1 is DFQATT and CDR2 is SNEGSKA (reference sequence).

The chain recombines TRBV25-1 with TRBJ2-5; 8 nucleotides match TRBD2. J was trimmed by 4 bases and V by 3 bases; bases with no gene match: 13. This CDR3 has 17 residues. CDR1 is MGHDK and CDR2 is SYGVNS in the germline V gene. CDR3 coding DNA: TGTGCCAGCAGTGACGCCCTCCGGGGACTAGAGTCAGAGACCCAGTACTTC. Protein product: CASSDALRGLESETQYF.

The rearrangement uses TRBV20-1 and TRBJ2-2, with a possible D match to TRBD2 (5 bases). The germline V and J ends were trimmed by 5 bases and 3 bases, with 19 bases remaining between them. The germline CDR1 and CDR2 sequences are DFQATT and SNEGSKA (reference sequence). There are 16 residues in the CDR3. DNA for the CDR3: TGCAGTGCTCAGCCCGAGGTGAGGGCCGACACCGGGGAGCTGTTTTTT. Translation gives CSAQPEVRADTGELFF.

The chain employs TRBV20-1 and TRBJ2-7; the D gene is possibly TRBD1 (6 bases). The V end was cut by 3 bases, the J end by 4 bases, with 22 bases between. The CDR3 spans 16 residues. CDR1 is DFQATT, CDR2 SNEGSKA, per germline (reference sequence). CDR3 amino acids: CSARGSRSGTGYEQYF. CDR3 sequence (DNA): TGCAGTGCTAGGGGGTCTCGGAGCGGAACAGGGTACGAGCAGTACTTC.

This sequence joins TRBV6-2 or TRBV6-3 and TRBJ2-1; no clear D. Looked up from germline, CDR1 is MNHEY and CDR2 is SVGEGT. The CDR3 consists of 13 residues. Trimming shortened V by 5 bases and J by 10 bases, and 15 bases separated the two germline ends. CDR3 residues: CASSPGFKDEQFF. The CDR3 region has the DNA TGTGCCAGCAGTCCCGGATTCAAAGACGAGCAGTTCTTC.

This clonotype was detected only a few times. V usage is TRBV20-1 and J usage is TRBJ2-7, with 7 bases aligning to TRBD1. The V gene end was trimmed by 5 bases and the J gene end by 1 base; junction bases not matched to a gene: 8. Germline V lookup: CDR1 DFQATT, CDR2 SNEGSKA (reference sequence). The CDR3 sequence is 14 residues long. CDR3 loop: CSAWPSGQSYEQYF. Here the CDR3 DNA reads TGCAGTGCTTGGCCCTCGGGACAGTCCTACGAGCAGTACTTC.

This clonotype was seen ten or more times. This chain connects TRBV20-1 to TRBJ2-7, with TRBD1 as a possible D gene (8 bases). CDR1 and CDR2 (germline): DFQATT, SNEGSKA (reference sequence). V dropped 0 bases and J dropped 3 bases, with 18 bases sitting between them. The CDR3 loop spans 16 amino acids. Here the CDR3 reads CSARDAETGDYYEQYF. CDR3 coding DNA: TGCAGTGCTAGAGATGCCGAGACAGGGGACTACTACGAGCAGTACTTC.

The rearrangement joins TRBV5-1 to TRBJ2-3; 7 bases map to TRBD2. The CDR3 is 12 residues long. Germline V gives CDR1 SGHRS, CDR2 YFSETQ. Trimming cost V 7 bases and J 1 base; bases outside gene matches: 0. CDR3 loop: CASGLGTDTQYF. CDR3 nucleotides: TGCGCCAGCGGACTAGGCACAGATACGCAGTATTTT.

V gene TRBV5-4 combines with J gene TRBJ2-7; 11 bases align to TRBD2. CDR3 length: 15 residues. The germline CDR1 and CDR2 sequences are SGHNT and YYREEE (reference sequence). With 2 bases clipped from V and 5 bases from J, the junction kept 6 bases outside the gene matches. The CDR3 bases are TGTGCCAGCAGCTTTGGTGGGACTAGCGGCAACGAGCAGTACTTC. This encodes CASSFGGTSGNEQYF.

The chain has TRBV20-1 and TRBJ2-1; D is unresolved. Germline CDR1 reads DFQATT; CDR2 reads SNEGSKA (reference sequence). Between the trimmed V and J ends, which lost 1 base and 2 bases, there was a span of 12 bases. The CDR3 consists of 15 residues. The CDR3 sequence is CSARVATATYNEQFF. DNA for the CDR3: TGCAGTGCTAGAGTTGCCACCGCAACCTACAATGAGCAGTTCTTC.

CDR3 in DNA: TGCAGTGCTGGACTAGCGGGAGTCTACAATGAGCAGTTCTTC. Its translation: CSAGLAGVYNEQFF. The rearrangement uses TRBV20-1 and TRBJ2-1; 13 nucleotides agree with TRBD2. The germline V gene encodes CDR1 DFQATT and CDR2 SNEGSKA (reference sequence). The V gene end was trimmed by 5 bases and the J gene end by 3 bases; junction bases not matched to a gene: 1. The CDR3 contains 14 residues.